One sample yielded the 14 T cell receptor beta chains listed below, sequenced in a study of cytomegalovirus exposure and HLA in healthy donors. Use of 60 Vbeta and 13 Jbeta primers characterized the PCR. The method was immunoSEQ multiplex PCR; TCRdb's version includes in-frame clones alone and lacks a portion of them. The sample lists 160,000 or so clones, roughly 82% occurring once. The specimen sequenced was PBMCs. The receptors shown here come from a woman aged 45-65 years in good health and CMV-seropositive.

This rearrangement joins TRBV4-1 to TRBJ2-1, with 14 bases aligning to TRBD2. Losses at the gene ends were 5 bases for V and 9 bases for J; bases not matched to a gene: 15. CDR1 MGHRA and CDR2 YSYEKL come from the germline V gene. This CDR3 comprises 18 residues. CDR3 sequence reads: CASSAQLPGLAGGLEQFF. As DNA, the CDR3 is TGCGCCAGCAGCGCCCAGCTCCCAGGACTAGCGGGGGGCCTTGAGCAGTTCTTC.

The V gene is TRBV5-1, the J gene TRBJ2-2; 14 bases fit TRBD2. This CDR3 region has 15 residues. The germline CDR1 and CDR2 sequences are SGHRS and YFSETQ. V shed 4 bases and J 6 bases; nucleotides not matched to a gene: 2. CDR3 bases: TGCGCCAGCAGCCCGGGACTAGCGGGGGCCGGGGAGCTGTTTTTT. The encoded protein is CASSPGLAGAGELFF.

The V call is TRBV19, the J call TRBJ2-7; 8 bases fit TRBD1. The length of the CDR3 is 15 residues. The germline CDR1 and CDR2 sequences are LNHDA and SQIVND (reference sequence). V shed 1 base and J 3 bases; nucleotides not matched to a gene: 5. The CDR3 is CASSIAGTGFYEQYF. The CDR3 DNA is TGTGCCAGTAGTATAGCCGGGACAGGTTTCTACGAGCAGTACTTC.

This chain joins TRBV25-1 and TRBJ1-3, with TRBD1 matching 9 bases. Germline lookup yields CDR1 MGHDK and CDR2 SYGVNS. V was pared by 10 bases and J by 1 base, with 5 bases of the junction left unmatched. The CDR3 extends over 14 amino acids. In DNA, the CDR3 is TGTGCCACCGGACAGGGGCCTTCTGGAAACACCATATATTTT. Its protein product is CATGQGPSGNTIYF. The full variable domain, rest sourced from reference TRBV25-1 and TRBJ1-3, is EADIYQTPRYLVIGTGKKITLECSQTMGHDKMYWYQQDPGMELHLIHYSYGVNSTEKGDLSSESTVSRIRTEHFPLTLESARPSHTSQYLCATGQGPSGNTIYFGEGSWLTVV.

The CDR3 nucleotides read TGTGCCAGCAGCCAAGATGTGGCCACCGCTGGAGCTGAAGCTTTCTTT. The encoded protein is CASSQDVATAGAEAFF. V gene TRBV14 combines with J gene TRBJ1-1; D uncertain. The CDR3 totals 16 residues. CDR1 and CDR2 (germline): SGHDN, FVKESK. Trimming pared 0 bases from V and 6 bases from J, leaving 17 bases between.

This clone was recorded a few times. This chain joins TRBV25-1 and TRBJ1-1, with D hard to call. V was shortened by 10 bases and J by 6 bases, with 12 bases between the two germline ends. This CDR3 has 11 residues. The germline V gene encodes CDR1 MGHDK and CDR2 SYGVNS. Here the CDR3 DNA reads TGTGCCACCCAGAGGTGGCCTGAAGCTTTCTTT. The encoded protein is CATQRWPEAFF.

The chain couples TRBV6-5 to TRBJ1-2; 10 bases agree with TRBD1. In germline, CDR1 is MNHEY, CDR2 SVGAGI. The CDR3 runs 13 residues. V lost 4 bases and J lost 7; bases outside the gene matches: 3. CDR3 residues: CASSSRDRGGYTF. CDR3 DNA: TGTGCCAGCAGTTCCCGGGACAGGGGTGGCTACACCTTC.

The CDR3, as DNA: TGCGCCAGCAGCAAGGGGCTTAAGCAGTACTTC. It specifies CASSKGLKQYF. The chain links TRBV10-1 to TRBJ2-5; TRBD1 might be the D (5 bases). Germline CDR1 and CDR2: WNHNN and SYGVQD (reference sequence). This CDR3 is built from 11 residues. The ends were cut back, 6 bases at V and 11 bases at J, with 13 bases in the middle.

The chain links TRBV19 to TRBJ1-2; D perhaps matches TRBD1 (5 bases). The CDR3 totals 12 residues. Germline values: CDR1 LNHDA, CDR2 SQIVND (reference sequence). V was cut by 6 bases and J by 6 bases, with 11 bases left in between. The CDR3 sequence is CASRVQGHGYTF. CDR3 DNA: TGTGCCAGTAGGGTTCAGGGCCATGGCTACACCTTC.

The rearrangement links TRBV28 to TRBJ1-6; unclear D gene. The CDR3 runs 14 residues. Germline assignment: CDR1 MDHEN and CDR2 SYDVKM. Trimming pared 3 bases from V and 7 bases from J, leaving 10 bases between. CDR3 region: CASSLTAGNSPLHF. The CDR3 DNA follows: TGTGCCAGCAGTTTGACCGCAGGCAATTCACCCCTCCACTTT.

The rearrangement joins TRBV4-2 to TRBJ1-1, with a weak D call TRBD1 (6 bases). There are 13 residues in the CDR3. The V and J ends lost 3 bases and 7 bases respectively, with 12 bases between them. Germline-derived CDR1 and CDR2 are LGHNA and YNFKEQ. For the CDR3, the DNA is TGTGCCAGCAGCCATGGGACGACAGGTGAAGCTTTCTTT. Its protein product is CASSHGTTGEAFF.

The chain joins TRBV6-5 to TRBJ1-6, with D tentatively TRBD1 (5 bases). Looked up from germline, CDR1 is MNHEY and CDR2 is SVGAGI. V lost 2 bases and J 2 bases, leaving 10 bases between the germline ends. The CDR3 is made up of 16 amino acids. Here the CDR3 reads CASSYAGPTYNSPLHF. The CDR3 region has the DNA TGTGCCAGCAGTTACGCAGGGCCGACCTATAATTCACCCCTCCACTTT.

The chain carries TRBV6-1 and TRBJ1-5; D uncertain. Germline V gene sequence: CDR1 MNHNS, CDR2 SASEGT. The germline V and J ends were trimmed by 1 base and 3 bases, with 16 bases remaining between them. There are 17 residues in the CDR3. The CDR3 nucleotides are TGTGCCAGCAGTGAAGGTCTCCGGGGAGGCCTCAATCAGCCCCAGCATTTT. Amino acid sequence: CASSEGLRGGLNQPQHF.

V gene TRBV4-3 combines with J gene TRBJ2-7; weak D call: TRBD1 (5 bases). The germline V gene has CDR1 LGHNA and CDR2 YSLEER. The germline V and J ends were trimmed by 4 bases and 4 bases, with 17 bases remaining between them. This CDR3 has 15 amino acids. CDR3 amino acids: CASSPAFGAGYEQYF. The CDR3 DNA follows: TGCGCCAGCAGCCCGGCATTTGGGGCTGGTTACGAGCAGTACTTC.